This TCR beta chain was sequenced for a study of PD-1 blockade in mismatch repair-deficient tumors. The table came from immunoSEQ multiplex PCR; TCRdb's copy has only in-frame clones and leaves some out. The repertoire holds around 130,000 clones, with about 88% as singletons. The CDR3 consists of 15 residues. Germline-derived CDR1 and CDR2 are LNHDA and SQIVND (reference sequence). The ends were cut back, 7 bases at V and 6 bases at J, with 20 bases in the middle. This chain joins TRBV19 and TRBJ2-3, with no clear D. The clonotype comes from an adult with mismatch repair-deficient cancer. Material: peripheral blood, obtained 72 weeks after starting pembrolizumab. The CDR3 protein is CASKSLIPSNDTQYF. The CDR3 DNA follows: TGTGCCAGTAAAAGCCTCATTCCATCCAACGATACGCAGTATTTT.